This T cell receptor beta chain was retrieved from a study of shared clonotypes between healthy human individuals. Background on the study: Aged between 18 and 49, the donors were a couple of women and a few men.

Profiled with immunoSEQ multiplex PCR; TCRdb holds only in-frame clones, not every one. The sample contains approximately 320,000 clones, roughly 87% of which appear only once. Losses at the gene ends were 6 bases for V and 3 bases for J; bases not matched to a gene: 2. Germline V gene lookup returns CDR1 MDHEN and CDR2 SYDVKM. The CDR3 length is 13 residues. The chain is built from TRBV28 and TRBJ2-7; 10 bases align to TRBD1. The sample was memory CD8+ T cells sorted from blood. Subset meaning: CD45RO+ cells pooled with CCR7-negative TemRA cells. This receptor was obtained from a man in his late teens or twenties in good health. The CDR3 region has the DNA TGTGCCAGCAGGACAGGGGGCGTCTACGAGCAGTACTTC. It encodes CASRTGGVYEQYF.